This T cell receptor beta chain appears in the sequencing data of a study of blood T cells in healthy people across ages (dated by TCRdb to the mid-2010s). As for the study more broadly: In model experiments, roughly one uniquely barcoded TCR beta cDNA molecule per two T cells was captured by template switching. The study measured age-related changes in TCR beta repertoire diversity using deep sequencing normalized with unique cDNA molecular identifiers. The donors were split into four age groups: young (average 16 years), middle-aged (roughly 42), aged (over 55) and long-lived (more than 80). To avoid experimental bias, donors of different ages were spread randomly across the sequencing lanes. Two additional independent replicas of 1 million unique cDNA reads from the same blood draw were analyzed for two donors (one aged 18 to 30 and one aged 80 or older).

Trimming removed 4 bases from V and 4 bases from J; the gene matches leave 6 bases unexplained. CDR1 is given as LGHDT and CDR2 as YNNKEL, both from the germline V gene (reference sequence). From its cysteine to its phenylalanine, the CDR3 spans 14 amino acids. The DNA shown is the 42-base CDR3, in frame from base 1. This clonotype was seen a handful of times. Its cognate antigen has yet to be identified. The sample holds no much larger clone one base away, and base qualities are not on file. The donors were roughly 40 Caucasian individuals from Russia, aged roughly 6 to 100 years, who were systemically healthy. About 9.1 milliliters of peripheral blood were collected from each donor into EDTA-treated Vacutainer tubes. PBMCs were isolated by Ficoll-Paque density-gradient centrifugation, with at least 6 million obtained per sample. Trizol reagent was used to extract total RNA from PBMCs, with at least 5 micrograms per sample. The percentages of naive CD45RAhigh/CD27high T cells were determined by flow cytometry on a PBMC aliquot from every donor.

The library was prepared using 5' RACE. The listed sequencing device is Illumina HiSeq 2500. A second roughly 6 to 12 cycle PCR used a sample-barcoded 5' primer and a J-beta primer mix. A unique molecular identifier was introduced onto each TCR beta cDNA molecule by a template-switch 5' adaptor carrying 12 random nucleotides. At least 3 million CDR3-containing paired-end reads were obtained from each sample. All of the RNA was converted into first-strand cDNA using the Mint cDNA synthesis kit, with a TRBC-specific oligonucleotide serving as the primer. Following uracil-DNA glycosylase treatment, all cDNA underwent a first 18-cycle PCR with the universal primers M1SS and BC2_uni_R. The authors' pipeline ran thus. Each sample was normalized by randomly selecting 1 million high-quality reads, each carrying a distinct molecular identifier. Instead of being binned into consensus sequences, reads that shared molecular identifiers were thrown out. CDR3 identification, clonotype clustering and error correction used MiTCR with a Q25 quality threshold and the strictest error-elimination algorithm. Lower-bound total TCR beta diversity was estimated with a nonparametric unseen species model using Euler transformation. In TCRdb, the public reads were trimmed at Q25 with fastp and aligned with MiXCR, with productive beta chains retained. Identical CDR3 protein sequences are pooled into one entry, listed with their most common genes and DNA. For this entry, the V and J calls and clone size follow TCRdb and not the study's own pipeline. This sample lists hundreds of thousands of distinct CDR3 sequences; roughly 58% were detected once. Roughly 34% of the sample belongs to the ten largest clones.

The paper's findings and limits, for the study overall: The percentage of naive T cells measured by flow cytometry correlated strongly with observed TCR beta diversity. Because the CMV infection status of the donors was unknown, age-related changes in expanded clonotypes may potentially have been confounded. The long-lived group showed more naive CD4+ T cells, fewer expanded clones and increased TCR diversity than the aged group, suggesting age selection. Bulk unsorted PBMC profiling prevented conclusive comparison of naive and antigen-experienced compartments. As age increased, observed TCR beta diversity per million T cells dropped in a roughly linear way, and a significant reduction was already evident by age 40. Total diversity estimates from one million sequenced T cells were considered lower bounds and underestimates.

Sequenced: blood. The chain is made from TRBV3-1 and TRBJ2-5; TRBD2 aligns with 7 central bases. This clonotype was obtained from a man in his sixties in good health. The CDR3 region: CASSPRGFRETQYF. Read as DNA, the sequence is TGTGCCAGCAGCCCGCGGGGGTTTCGAGAGACCCAGTACTTC.